This T cell receptor beta chain derives from a study of regulatory T cells in long-lasting Graves disease. Study in general: Those Graves' patients who were newly diagnosed had been on antithyroid drugs under 3 months. Whole-study results and caveats: A limited number of samples was an acknowledged limitation.

V lost 5 bases, J lost 0 bases, and 14 bases lay in between. Germline V gives CDR1 LNHNV, CDR2 YYDKDF (reference sequence). The CDR3 contains 16 residues. The time point here: newly diagnosed GD, antithyroid drugs for less than 3 months. With RNA extracted from PBMCs as input, the TCR library was made. The collection involved drawing about 8.2 milliliters of peripheral blood into EDTA tubes. Sequencing libraries for TCR beta were prepared with iRepertoire HTBI primers and Arm-PCR of CDR3 regions. TCRdb ran MiXCR on the multiplex PCR reads and lists one entry per CDR3 protein. Here the sample spans 450,000 to 600,000 distinct CDR3 sequences, about 13% being singletons. Notes on this clonotype: The antigen remains unidentified.

This sample was also put to use in a study of T cells in Graves' hyperthyroidism and ophthalmopathy. That work contributes: Stable Graves' hyperthyroidism meant no ophthalmopathy progression within 18 months.

The clonotype originates from a man aged 25 to 40 with Graves disease. This chain links TRBV15 with TRBJ1-5; D unclear. The material sequenced was peripheral blood mononuclear cells (PBMCs), taken at new diagnosis, from a patient treated with antithyroid drugs. CDR3 amino acids: CATSYAGTYSNQPQHF. The CDR3 coding sequence is TGTGCCACCAGCTACGCGGGCACCTATAGCAATCAGCCCCAGCATTTT.